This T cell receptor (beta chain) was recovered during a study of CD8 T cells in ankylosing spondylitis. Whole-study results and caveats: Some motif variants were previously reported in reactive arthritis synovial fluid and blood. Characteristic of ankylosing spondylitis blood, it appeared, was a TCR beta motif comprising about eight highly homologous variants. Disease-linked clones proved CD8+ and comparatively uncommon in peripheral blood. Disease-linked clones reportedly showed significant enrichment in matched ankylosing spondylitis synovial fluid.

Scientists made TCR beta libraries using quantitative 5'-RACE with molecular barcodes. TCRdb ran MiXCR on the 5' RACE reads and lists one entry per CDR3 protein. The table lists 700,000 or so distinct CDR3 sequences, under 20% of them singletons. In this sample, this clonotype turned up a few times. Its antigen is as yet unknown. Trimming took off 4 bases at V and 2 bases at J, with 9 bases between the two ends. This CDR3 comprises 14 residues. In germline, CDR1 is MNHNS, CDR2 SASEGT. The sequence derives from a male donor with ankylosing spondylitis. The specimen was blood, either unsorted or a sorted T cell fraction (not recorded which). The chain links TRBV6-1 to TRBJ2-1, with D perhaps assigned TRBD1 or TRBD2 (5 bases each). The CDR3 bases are TGTGCCAGCAGTGCCTTGGGACCCTACAATGAGCAGTTCTTC. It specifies CASSALGPYNEQFF.